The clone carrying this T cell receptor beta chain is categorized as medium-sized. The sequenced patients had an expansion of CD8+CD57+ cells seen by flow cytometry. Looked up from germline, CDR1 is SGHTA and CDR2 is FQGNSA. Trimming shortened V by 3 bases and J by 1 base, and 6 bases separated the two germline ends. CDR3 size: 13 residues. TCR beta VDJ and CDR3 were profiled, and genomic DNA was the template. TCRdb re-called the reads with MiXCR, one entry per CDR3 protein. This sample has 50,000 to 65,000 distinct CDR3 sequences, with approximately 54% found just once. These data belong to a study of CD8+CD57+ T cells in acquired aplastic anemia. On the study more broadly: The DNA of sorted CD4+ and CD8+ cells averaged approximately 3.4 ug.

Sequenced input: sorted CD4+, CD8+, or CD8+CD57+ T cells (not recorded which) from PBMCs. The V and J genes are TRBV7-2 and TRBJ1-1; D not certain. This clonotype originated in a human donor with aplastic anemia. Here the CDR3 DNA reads TGTGCCAGCAGCTTTACAGAGAACACTGAAGCTTTCTTT. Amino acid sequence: CASSFTENTEAFF.